Listed below are T cell receptor beta chains from one sample, sequenced in a study of response to subunit inactivated influenza vaccine. From the RT-PCR reads, TCRdb called clonotypes with MiXCR, one entry per CDR3 protein. Here the sample spans almost 600,000 distinct CDR3 sequences, 12% to 15% being singletons. The sample consisted of PBMCs from blood, taken roughly 12 days after vaccination. These receptor sequences come from a man in his forties or fifties who received an inactivated influenza vaccine. CDR3s include the opening cysteine and the closing phenylalanine or tryptophan. A D gene is named only where the DNA matches it firmly. The listing skips clone size in some rows; elsewhere it reads once, few, many or a size class.

V gene	CDR3 length	J gene	D gene	clone size	CDR3 protein	CDR3 DNA
TRBV18	15	TRBJ2-1	TRBD1	many	CASSPPEDRVNEQFF	TGTGCCAGCTCACCACCGGAGGACAGGGTCAATGAGCAGTTCTTC
TRBV7-2	15	TRBJ2-3	-	-	CASSTYWISTDTQYF	TGTGCCAGCAGCACTTATTGGATAAGCACAGATACGCAGTATTTT
TRBV7-8	18	TRBJ2-3	TRBD2	few	CASSLYSWGGSGTDTQYF	TGTGCCAGCAGCTTATACTCGTGGGGGGGTTCTGGCACAGATACGCAGTATTTT
TRBV27	14	TRBJ2-5	-	few	CASSFTGSAETQYF	TGTGCCAGCAGTTTCACAGGGTCCGCAGAGACCCAGTACTTC
TRBV6-1	14	TRBJ2-7	TRBD1	-	CASSDDRGRREQYF	TGTGCCAGCAGTGACGACAGGGGGAGAAGGGAGCAGTACTTC
TRBV6-5	17	TRBJ2-4	-	-	CASSYSNRTGFQGIQYF	TGTGCCAGCAGTTACTCCAACCGGACGGGGTTCCAGGGCATTCAGTACTTC
TRBV27	11	TRBJ2-7	-	many	CASSLSDEQYF	TGTGCCAGCAGTTTGTCCGACGAGCAGTACTTC
TRBV12-3/TRBV12-4	14	TRBJ2-7	-	-	CASSLTGTAYEQYF	TGTGCCAGCAGTTTAACCGGGACGGCCTACGAGCAGTACTTC
TRBV10-3	13	TRBJ2-5	-	few	CAISESGGGGQYF	TGTGCCATCAGTGAGTCAGGAGGAGGAGGTCAGTACTTC
TRBV29-1	13	TRBJ1-5	TRBD1	many	CSVGEDRGQPQHF	TGCAGCGTTGGCGAAGACAGGGGTCAGCCCCAGCATTTT
TRBV20-1	16	TRBJ2-1	-	few	CSAPPSDLGSYNEQFF	TGCAGTGCTCCACCTAGCGACCTAGGCTCCTACAATGAGCAGTTCTTC
TRBV7-6	16	TRBJ2-2	-	-	CASSLAHSLGTGELFF	TGTGCCAGCAGCTTAGCTCACAGTCTAGGTACCGGGGAGCTGTTTTTT
TRBV24-1	19	TRBJ2-6	TRBD1	-	CATSDPLRDSNSGANVLTF	TGTGCCACCAGTGATCCCCTCCGGGACAGTAATTCTGGGGCCAACGTCCTGACTTTC
TRBV30	13	TRBJ2-5	-	-	CAWSSFLKETQYF	TGTGCCTGGAGTTCATTCCTGAAAGAGACCCAGTACTTC
TRBV4-3	15	TRBJ2-7	TRBD1	-	CASSQGRNRGYEQYF	TGCGCCAGCAGCCAAGGGCGGAACAGGGGCTACGAGCAGTACTTC